One sample yielded the 2 T cell receptor beta chains listed below, sequenced in a study of cytomegalovirus exposure and HLA in healthy donors. The primer mix had 60 Vbeta and 13 Jbeta primers. The assay was immunoSEQ multiplex PCR, and TCRdb's table has in-frame clones only and misses some. The data contain approximately 51,000 clones, approximately 65% of them singletons. The material sequenced was PBMCs. These receptors came from a young man in good health and CMV-seronegative.

The genes are TRBV2 and TRBJ2-1; TRBD2 matches 11 bases. The V gene end was trimmed by 6 bases and the J gene end by 9 bases; junction bases not matched to a gene: 13. Germline V gene sequence: CDR1 SNHLY, CDR2 FYNNEI. The CDR3 has 16 amino acids. Written as DNA, the CDR3 is TGTGCCAGCAGGGTCTTAGCGGGAGGGTCTTTGATTGAGCAGTTCTTC. Translation gives CASRVLAGGSLIEQFF.

The rearrangement links TRBV4-1 to TRBJ2-1; 7 nucleotides line up with TRBD2. J was trimmed by 2 bases and V by 0 bases; bases with no gene match: 4. CDR3 length: 16 residues. The germline CDR1 and CDR2 sequences are MGHRA and YSYEKL. The CDR3 DNA reads TGCGCCAGCAGCCAAGATACGAGCGGGACCTACAATGAGCAGTTCTTC. This sequence encodes CASSQDTSGTYNEQFF.